This paragraph reports one T cell receptor (beta chain). What it recognizes is unknown. Each patient with chemo-refractory metastatic non-small-cell lung cancer was treated with focal radiation plus CTLA-4 blockade using ipilimumab. The germline CDR1 and CDR2 sequences are LGHNA and YSLEER. The CDR3 loop spans 15 amino acids. V lost 0 bases and J lost 7; bases outside the gene matches: 7. These data are taken from a study of radiotherapy plus CTLA-4 blockade in lung cancer. Sequencing was performed with immunoSEQ multiplex PCR; in TCRdb, only in-frame clones are kept and a portion is missing. The table shows 100,000 or so clones, with roughly four fifths occurring only once. Broader study findings: Blood TCR clones of tumor origin expanded after radiotherapy plus ipilimumab. How blood T cell clones changed early, along with interferon-beta, reportedly forecast response best.

The material was peripheral blood, obtained from a patient treated with radiotherapy plus ipilimumab. The sequence was collected from a human donor with non-small cell lung cancer that progressed on radiotherapy plus ipilimumab. The chain is built from TRBV4-3 and TRBJ2-7, with 9 bases that match TRBD2. CDR3 sequence: CASSQDFSGRGEQYF. As DNA, the CDR3 is TGCGCCAGCAGCCAAGATTTTAGCGGGAGAGGGGAGCAGTACTTC.